This T cell receptor (beta chain) stems from a study of blood T cells in healthy people across ages. Then a second PCR, running about 6 to 11 cycles, was carried out with a sample-barcoded 5' primer and a J-beta primer mix. TCRdb used MiXCR to reprocess the 5' RACE reads, holding one entry per CDR3 protein. The data hold approximately 810,000 distinct CDR3 sequences, with 29% observed a single time. The germline V gene has CDR1 LNHDA and CDR2 SQIVND (reference sequence). This CDR3 has 15 residues. J lost 2 bases, V lost 6 bases, and 2 bases had no gene match. Sequencing was performed on blood. The TCR sequence derives from a woman aged 80 or over in good health. The chain is built from TRBV19 and TRBJ2-1; 12 bases fit TRBD2. The CDR3 spells CASRASGGAYNEQFF. The CDR3 nucleotides read TGTGCCAGTAGAGCTAGCGGGGGGGCCTACAATGAGCAGTTCTTC.